This T cell receptor (beta chain) was obtained from a study of blood T cells in healthy people across ages. A J-beta primer mix and a sample-barcoded 5' primer were used in a second PCR of about 7 to 12 cycles. One entry per CDR3 protein results from TCRdb running MiXCR on the 5' RACE reads. The profile covers just over 1 million distinct CDR3 sequences, with around 43% appearing a single time and about 20% taken by the ten largest. At least ten counts were recorded for this clonotype. The V end lost 4 bases, the J end lost 2 bases, and 6 bases lay between the germline ends. Germline assignment: CDR1 SQVTM and CDR2 ANQGSEA. The CDR3 has 12 residues.

The sequence was collected from a woman in her fifties or sixties in good health. The chain couples TRBV29-1 to TRBJ2-4, with D hard to call. Sequencing used blood. The CDR3, as DNA: TGCAGCGTTGTGGTGTCCAAAAACATTCAGTACTTC. Translated: CSVVVSKNIQYF.